A single sample gave rise to the 22 T cell receptor beta chains below, sequenced in a study of cytomegalovirus exposure and HLA in healthy donors. The study ran its PCR with 60 Vbeta and 13 Jbeta primers. Data came from immunoSEQ multiplex PCR; TCRdb stores just in-frame clones and leaves some out. Of 90,000 to 120,000 clones in the sample, 82% are singletons; the top ten hold roughly 3%. The sample was PBMCs. These receptors were taken from a man aged 30 to 45 in good health and CMV-seropositive.

The CDR3 coding sequence is TGTGCCAGCAGTAAACGTGGGGGGGGCCGCACAGATACGCAGTATTTT. It translates to CASSKRGGGRTDTQYF. V and J are TRBV27 and TRBJ2-3, with a weak D call TRBD2 (7 bases). The V and J ends lost 5 bases and 1 base respectively, with 16 bases between them. CDR1 is MNHEY, CDR2 SMNVEV, per germline (reference sequence). CDR3 length: 16 amino acids.

The rearrangement links TRBV28 to TRBJ1-6; D unresolved. The V end was cut by 6 bases, the J end by 9 bases, with 9 bases between. The CDR3 totals 12 residues. Germline lookup yields CDR1 MDHEN and CDR2 SYDVKM. The CDR3 coding sequence is TGTGCCAGCAGAGACACCATTTCACCCCTCCACTTT. This sequence encodes CASRDTISPLHF.

V and J are TRBV2 and TRBJ2-5; 13 nucleotides line up with TRBD2. This CDR3 spans 18 amino acids. V was pared by 4 bases and J by 0 bases, with 8 bases of the junction left unmatched. CDR1 is SNHLY, CDR2 FYNNEI, per germline. This chain's CDR3 is CASSGLAGGTTYQETQYF. The CDR3 DNA sequence: TGTGCCAGCAGTGGACTAGCGGGGGGAACTACGTACCAAGAGACCCAGTACTTC.

This clone was counted only a few times. This chain links TRBV21-1 with TRBJ1-6; TRBD1, as called in the table, went unchecked against the DNA. TRBV21-1 is a pseudogene segment. The CDR3 is 15 amino acids. CDR3 in amino acids: CASSLKQQSLSPLHF. CDR3 DNA: TGTGCCAGCAGCTTAAAACAACAGTCGTTGTCACCCCTCCACTTT.

This sequence joins TRBV28 and TRBJ1-2; no firm D call. The germline gives CDR1 MDHEN, CDR2 SYDVKM. The V gene lost 4 bases and the J gene lost 6 bases, with 9 bases spanning the gap. The CDR3 runs to 12 residues. CDR3 sequence (DNA): TGTGCCAGCAGTTCTAGGAGGAATGGCTACACCTTC. Translated: CASSSRRNGYTF.

The V gene is TRBV19, the J gene TRBJ1-4; D remains unclear. CDR1 LNHDA and CDR2 SQIVND come from the germline V gene (reference sequence). This CDR3 region has 13 residues. The V end was cut by 4 bases, the J end by 7 bases, with 10 bases between. The CDR3 spells CASSTRPGEKLFF. The DNA for the CDR3 is TGTGCCAGTAGTACCAGACCAGGTGAAAAACTGTTTTTT.

V and J are TRBV11-3 and TRBJ2-7; 11 bases are a match to TRBD1. From germline, CDR1 is SGHNT and CDR2 YENEEA. This CDR3 is 15 amino acids long. V dropped 5 bases and J dropped 1; count of bases not matched to a gene: 4. In DNA form, the CDR3 reads TGTGCCAGCAGCGCCCGGGACAGGGGGTCCTACGAGCAGTACTTC. It translates to CASSARDRGSYEQYF.

Comment on this clone: The identical CDR3 is also encoded by other nucleotide sequences in the sample. This sequence joins TRBV18 and TRBJ2-3; D gene unclear. Germline CDR1 is KGHSH and CDR2 is LQKENI. V was clipped by 3 bases and J by 1 base, with 5 bases between them. The CDR3 loop spans 13 amino acids. The CDR3 reads CASSPPGTDTQYF. The CDR3 DNA reads TGTGCCAGCTCACCCCCTGGCACAGATACGCAGTATTTT.

The chain carries TRBV7-8 and TRBJ1-1; 10 bases map to TRBD1. The CDR3 extends over 16 amino acids. Trimming removed 6 bases from V and 10 bases from J; junction bases left unmatched: 17. Germline V gene sequence: CDR1 SGHVS, CDR2 FQNEAQ. DNA of the CDR3: TGTGCCAGCAGTGAGGACAGGGGGTTTAGAGGGTTGACAGCTTTCTTT. Translated, it gives CASSEDRGFRGLTAFF. Filled out from reference TRBV7-8 and TRBJ1-1, the complete variable domain reads GAGVSQSPRYKVAKRGQDVALRCDPISGHVSLFWYQQALGQGPEFLTYFQNEAQLDKSGLPSDRFFAERPEGSVSTLKIQRTQQEDSAVYLCASSEDRGFRGLTAFFGQGTRLTVV.

The chain links TRBV5-1 to TRBJ1-2; TRBD1 matches at 7 bases. The trim removed 4 bases at V and 0 bases at J, leaving 6 bases unmatched. The CDR3 consists of 15 residues. CDR1 SGHRS and CDR2 YFSETQ come from the germline V gene. The CDR3 is CASSPWTGPNYGYTF. DNA for the CDR3: TGCGCCAGCAGCCCGTGGACAGGCCCTAACTATGGCTACACCTTC.

With regard to this clone: The junction does not match germline at one end; this may be a read error. V and J are TRBV11-3 and TRBJ2-7; either TRBD1 or TRBD2 may supply D (7 bases each). This CDR3 is 15 amino acids long. CDR1 SGHNT and CDR2 YENEEA come from the germline V gene. This CDR3 reads CASRLGGDSSYEQYF. CDR3 nucleotide sequence: TGTGCCAGCAGGTTAGGGGGGGACAGCTCCTACGAGCAGTACTTC.

The count of this clone is one. V usage is TRBV2 and J usage is TRBJ2-1; D is unclear. V was shortened by 4 bases and J by 3 bases, with 13 bases between the two germline ends. Germline CDR1 and CDR2: SNHLY and FYNNEI. CDR3 length: 15 amino acids. CDR3 sequence reads: CASSGRSVYYNEQFF. CDR3 nucleotide sequence: TGTGCCAGCAGTGGGCGAAGCGTATACTACAATGAGCAGTTCTTC.

The rearrangement links TRBV5-1 to TRBJ2-3; TRBD2 aligns across 10 bases. J gave up 5 bases and V 4 bases, and 13 bases lay outside the gene matches. This CDR3 is 17 amino acids long. Germline assignment: CDR1 SGHRS and CDR2 YFSETQ. CDR3 in DNA: TGCGCCAGCAGCCTACGGGGAGCGGGGGGGCGGGGAGATACGCAGTATTTT. Amino acids: CASSLRGAGGRGDTQYF.

The chain joins TRBV19 to TRBJ1-2; 8 nucleotides agree with TRBD1. There are 16 residues in the CDR3. Germline CDR1 and CDR2: LNHDA and SQIVND (reference sequence). V was pared by 6 bases and J by 0 bases, with 9 bases of the junction left unmatched. DNA for the CDR3: TGTGCCAGTAGCCGGACAGGGTCGGGGCCTAACTATGGCTACACCTTC. It specifies CASSRTGSGPNYGYTF.

This chain joins TRBV7-6 and TRBJ1-1, with D possibly TRBD1 on 6 matching bases. Deletions cut 2 bases from V and 1 base from J, with 11 bases between. The V gene's germline CDR1 is SGHVS and CDR2 FNYEAQ. There are 15 residues in the CDR3. This CDR3 reads CASSLRGAGNTEAFF. The CDR3 coding sequence is TGTGCCAGCAGCTTACGGGGGGCTGGGAACACTGAAGCTTTCTTT.

The chain employs TRBV2 and TRBJ2-7, with 8 nucleotides matching TRBD1. J lost 4 bases, V lost 6 bases, and 8 bases had no gene match. This CDR3 is 14 amino acids long. CDR1 and CDR2 (germline): SNHLY, FYNNEI. This CDR3 is CASSAGTGLYEQYF. The CDR3 DNA follows: TGTGCCAGCAGCGCCGGGACAGGATTATACGAGCAGTACTTC.

By sample share, this clone is medium-sized. The V gene is TRBV7-9, the J gene TRBJ1-2; D is perhaps TRBD1 (6 bases). Germline V lookup: CDR1 SEHNR, CDR2 FQNEAQ (reference sequence). This CDR3 has 14 amino acids. V lost 0 bases, J lost 6 bases, and 11 bases lay in between. CDR3 loop: CASSLALQGNGYTF. In DNA form, the CDR3 reads TGTGCCAGCAGCTTAGCGCTACAGGGAAATGGCTACACCTTC.

The chain couples TRBV7-9 to TRBJ2-5; 8 bases are shared with TRBD1. The J call may not be correct, given that the DNA end is closer to TRBJ2-7. The length of the CDR3 is 14 residues. Germline V lookup: CDR1 SEHNR, CDR2 FQNEAQ (reference sequence). The CDR3 nucleotides read TGTGCCAGCAGCTTTGCAGGGGGCGACTACGAGCAGTACTTC. Its translation: CASSFAGGDYEQYF.

The CDR3 protein is CASSLLAGGTETQYF. As DNA, the CDR3 is TGTGCCAGCAGCTTACTAGCGGGGGGGACGGAGACCCAGTACTTC. The rearrangement joins TRBV7-2 to TRBJ2-5; 12 positions match TRBD2. CDR3 length equals 15 residues. Trimming at V came to 2 bases and at J to 5 bases, leaving 3 bases not matched to a gene. Germline V gene sequence: CDR1 SGHTA, CDR2 FQGNSA.

V is TRBV29-1 and J is TRBJ1-2; 7 positions agree with TRBD1. The V gene end was trimmed by 6 bases and the J gene end by 6 bases; junction bases not matched to a gene: 4. Per germline, CDR1 SQVTM and CDR2 ANQGSEA. The CDR3 covers 11 residues. CDR3 in amino acids: CSVDGTDGYTF. As DNA, the CDR3 is TGCAGCGTGGACGGGACAGATGGCTACACCTTC.

This clone was found once. The chain joins TRBV6-1 to TRBJ1-1; D is uncertain. V shed 2 bases and J shed 5 bases, with 9 bases lying between them. This CDR3 contains 13 residues. CDR1 and CDR2 from the germline V gene are MNHNS and SASEGT. The CDR3 region has the DNA TGTGCCAGCAGTGAACAGAAGAGGACTGAAGCTTTCTTT. Protein sequence: CASSEQKRTEAFF.

Concerning this clone itself: Germline and junction disagree at one end, which may indicate a read error. The rearrangement joins TRBV2 to TRBJ2-6; 9 positions match TRBD1. CDR3 length: 15 amino acids. CDR1 SNHLY and CDR2 FYNNEI come from the germline V gene. CDR3 in amino acids: CASRGDRAGANGLTF. DNA of the CDR3: TGTGCCAGCAGAGGGGACAGGGCTGGGGCCAACGGCCTGACTTTC.